What follows are 30 T cell receptor beta chains derived from one specimen sequenced in a study of cytomegalovirus exposure and HLA in healthy donors. PCR involved 60 Vbeta and 13 Jbeta primers. Sequencing used immunoSEQ multiplex PCR; TCRdb keeps in-frame clones, though not all of them. This sample has fewer than 150,000 clones; around 74% occur once, and the top ten carry approximately 30%. The material sequenced was PBMCs. The receptors here all came from a man aged 55 to 69 in good health and CMV-seropositive.

The chain is built from TRBV11-2 and TRBJ2-3; the D gene is possibly TRBD2 (5 bases). The CDR3 consists of 15 residues. The germline CDR1 and CDR2 sequences are SGHAT and FQNNGV. The V end lost 5 bases, the J end lost 1 base, and 13 bases lay between the germline ends. CDR3 sequence reads: CASSLEIARTDTQYF. The DNA for the CDR3 is TGTGCCAGCAGCCTCGAAATAGCGCGCACAGATACGCAGTATTTT.

This chain connects TRBV15 to TRBJ2-1, with 11 bases lining up with TRBD2. The CDR3 runs to 15 residues. Per the germline V gene, CDR1 is LNHNV and CDR2 is YYDKDF (reference sequence). The V gene end was trimmed by 4 bases and the J gene end by 7 bases; junction bases not matched to a gene: 6. The CDR3 is CATSTSSGRSNEQFF. The CDR3 region has the DNA TGTGCCACCAGCACATCTAGCGGGAGGTCGAATGAGCAGTTCTTC.

V is TRBV18 and J is TRBJ2-6; D uncertain. Per the germline V gene, CDR1 is KGHSH and CDR2 is LQKENI. V was trimmed by 0 bases and J by 0 bases, leaving 9 bases between them. The CDR3 has 17 amino acids. The CDR3 protein is CASSPPYYGSGANVLTF. DNA of the CDR3: TGTGCCAGCTCACCACCGTACTATGGCTCTGGGGCCAACGTCCTGACTTTC.

The rearrangement joins TRBV19 to TRBJ2-1; 8 bases align to TRBD2. The germline CDR1 and CDR2 sequences are LNHDA and SQIVND (reference sequence). The CDR3 sequence is 17 residues long. V trimming: 7 bases; J trimming: 4 bases; junction bases outside the gene matches: 15. The CDR3 DNA sequence: TGTGCCAGTACTCGAAGCGGGGGAACTTTCATGTACAATGAGCAGTTCTTC. Residues: CASTRSGGTFMYNEQFF.

The V gene is TRBV30, the J gene TRBJ2-3; tentative D call: TRBD2 (7 bases). The CDR3 is 16 residues long. V was pared by 3 bases and J by 3 bases, with 19 bases between. Germline V gene data show CDR1 as GTSNPN and CDR2 as SVGIG (reference sequence). In DNA, the CDR3 is TGTGCCTGGAGCCCGCGGGGGCGGGGGCGAACAGATACGCAGTATTTT. This sequence encodes CAWSPRGRGRTDTQYF.

This clone was seen a few times. J is TRBJ2-4 and V is TRBV2, with 7 nucleotides matching TRBD1. The CDR3 spans 15 residues. V gave up 6 bases and J gave up 2 bases; unmatched junction bases: 7. The germline V gene has CDR1 SNHLY and CDR2 FYNNEI. CDR3 sequence (DNA): TGTGCCAGCAGGGACAGGTGGCGGACCAAAAACATTCAGTACTTC. The encoded protein is CASRDRWRTKNIQYF.

The rearrangement links TRBV7-3 to TRBJ2-3; the match to TRBD2 covers 8 bases. Germline lookup yields CDR1 SGHTA and CDR2 FQGTGA. The J segment lost 3 bases and the V segment lost 1 base, leaving 3 bases of the junction unmatched. The CDR3 contains 15 residues. DNA for the CDR3: TGTGCCAGCAGCTTAATGGGGACTAGTACAGATACGCAGTATTTT. This translates into CASSLMGTSTDTQYF.

V gene TRBV11-3 combines with J gene TRBJ2-1; D may be TRBD1 (6 bases). CDR1 and CDR2 (germline): SGHNT, YENEEA. The CDR3 runs to 14 residues. V lost 4 bases and J lost 8, with 15 bases in between. Here the CDR3 reads CASSWTEQPYEQFF. The CDR3 DNA sequence: TGTGCCAGCAGCTGGACAGAACAACCGTATGAGCAGTTCTTC.

The gene calls are TRBV5-1 and TRBJ1-2; maybe TRBD1 (5 bases). Trimming left V 5 bases short and J 2 bases short, with 10 bases between. This CDR3 has 13 residues. Per the germline V gene, CDR1 is SGHRS and CDR2 is YFSETQ. CDR3: CASRGDWNYGYTF. In nucleotides, the CDR3 is TGCGCCAGCAGGGGGGACTGGAACTATGGCTACACCTTC. The full variable domain, with the rest looked up from reference TRBV5-1 and TRBJ1-2, is KAGVTQTPRYLIKTRGQQVTLSCSPISGHRSVSWYQQTPGQGLQFLFEYFSETQRNKGNFPGRFSGRQFSNSRSEMNVSTLELGDSALYLCASRGDWNYGYTFGSGTRLTVV.

The chain joins TRBV13 to TRBJ1-1; no clear D gene. Germline-derived CDR1 and CDR2 are PRHDT and FYEKMQ (reference sequence). The CDR3 extends over 17 amino acids. V was shortened by 0 bases and J by 2 bases, with 16 bases between the two germline ends. CDR3 amino acids: CASSLGVIGYTNTEAFF. DNA of the CDR3: TGTGCCAGCAGCTTAGGAGTTATCGGGTACACCAACACTGAAGCTTTCTTT.

The genes are TRBV9 and TRBJ2-1; maybe TRBD2 (5 bases). CDR1 is SGDLS, CDR2 YYNGEE, per germline. With 4 bases removed from V and 2 bases from J, the gap between germline ends came to 19 bases. This CDR3 has 17 amino acids. CDR3: CASSHQLGRVPYNEQFF. The CDR3 bases are TGTGCCAGCAGCCATCAACTAGGCCGCGTCCCCTACAATGAGCAGTTCTTC. The whole variable domain, filled in from reference TRBV9 and TRBJ2-1, reads DSGVTQTPKHLITATGQRVTLRCSPRSGDLSVYWYQQSLDQGLQFLIQYYNGEERAKGNILERFSAQQFPDLHSELNLSSLELGDSALYFCASSHQLGRVPYNEQFFGPGTRLTVL.

This clone was observed a handful of times. This sequence joins TRBV2 and TRBJ2-7; 7 bases line up with TRBD1. CDR1 is SNHLY, CDR2 FYNNEI, per germline. With V trimmed by 6 bases and J by 2 bases, 4 bases remained unmatched. This CDR3 spans 13 amino acids. The CDR3 is CASSGQAAYEQYF. Written as DNA, the CDR3 is TGTGCCAGCAGCGGACAGGCCGCCTACGAGCAGTACTTC.

This sequence joins TRBV6-1 and TRBJ2-7; D is perhaps TRBD2 (5 bases). The CDR3 has 12 residues. Trimming left V 2 bases short and J 5 bases short, with 7 bases between. Looked up from germline, CDR1 is MNHNS and CDR2 is SASEGT. CDR3 in amino acids: CASSESGDEQYF. The DNA for the CDR3 is TGTGCCAGCAGTGAATCCGGGGACGAGCAGTACTTC.

The chain carries TRBV18 and TRBJ1-1; maybe TRBD1 (6 bases). This CDR3 comprises 15 residues. The germline CDR1 and CDR2 sequences are KGHSH and LQKENI. V lost 3 bases and J lost 6, with 17 bases in between. The CDR3 spells CASSPWGGGESEAFF. The CDR3 bases are TGTGCCAGCTCACCCTGGGGGGGCGGAGAGTCTGAAGCTTTCTTT.

This sequence joins TRBV28 and TRBJ2-7; TRBD2 agrees at 10 bases. The CDR3 loop spans 15 amino acids. Germline V gives CDR1 MDHEN, CDR2 SYDVKM. With V trimmed by 6 bases and J by 1 base, 6 bases remained unmatched. The CDR3 DNA is TGTGCCAGCAGCCCTAGCGGGAGTATGTCCTACGAGCAGTACTTC. This encodes CASSPSGSMSYEQYF.

V usage is TRBV5-1 and J usage is TRBJ1-1; tentatively, D is TRBD1 (6 bases). In germline, CDR1 is SGHRS, CDR2 YFSETQ. CDR3 length: 14 amino acids. Trimming removed 2 bases from V and 3 bases from J, with 11 bases in between. The CDR3 region is CASSLGGGDTEAFF. The CDR3 bases are TGCGCCAGCAGCTTAGGGGGTGGGGACACTGAAGCTTTCTTT.

V and J are TRBV5-1 and TRBJ1-1; maybe TRBD1 (5 bases). V was cut by 2 bases and J by 5 bases, with 19 bases left in between. Looked up from germline, CDR1 is SGHRS and CDR2 is YFSETQ. The CDR3 runs to 16 residues. Here the CDR3 reads CASSFESVGVSTEAFF. The CDR3 DNA is TGCGCCAGCAGCTTTGAATCAGTAGGGGTATCTACTGAAGCTTTCTTT.

This clone occurred a few times. The chain recombines TRBV10-3 with TRBJ2-7, with 9 bases lining up with TRBD2. V lost 6 bases, J lost 5 bases, and 11 bases stayed unmatched. CDR3 length equals 15 residues. Germline V gene lookup returns CDR1 ENHRY and CDR2 SYGVKD. The CDR3 region is CAIRNRLADAHEQYF. In DNA form, the CDR3 reads TGTGCCATCAGGAACCGACTAGCGGACGCCCACGAGCAGTACTTC.

This clone came up once. The J gene is TRBJ1-1, the V gene TRBV5-8; 8 nucleotides match TRBD1. The CDR3 has 15 residues. The J segment lost 8 bases and the V segment lost 2 bases, leaving 11 bases of the junction unmatched. Germline lookup yields CDR1 SGHTS and CDR2 YDEGEE. The CDR3 coding sequence is TGTGCCAGCAGCTTTATAGGGGACAGGAGCAGAGAAGCTTTCTTT. The encoded protein is CASSFIGDRSREAFF.

J is TRBJ1-2 and V is TRBV5-1; D remains ambiguous. Trimming pared 0 bases from V and 4 bases from J, leaving 10 bases between. CDR3 size: 14 residues. Germline V CDR1 and CDR2: SGHRS, YFSETQ. DNA of the CDR3: TGCGCCAGCAGCTTGGCGACTGATCTCTATGGCTACACCTTC. It translates to CASSLATDLYGYTF.

In this sample, this clone turned up a few times. V gene TRBV7-3 combines with J gene TRBJ2-2, with 9 bases identical to TRBD1. CDR1 and CDR2 from the germline V gene are SGHTA and FQGTGA. This CDR3 has 16 amino acids. J lost 5 bases, V lost 0 bases, and 4 bases had no gene match. CDR3 DNA sequence: TGTGCCAGCAGCTTAACACCGACAGGGGGGACCGGGGAGCTGTTTTTT. This sequence encodes CASSLTPTGGTGELFF.

This clone showed up just once. V usage is TRBV5-4 and J usage is TRBJ1-2; 8 bases fit TRBD1. The germline gives CDR1 SGHNT, CDR2 YYREEE (reference sequence). The V segment lost 4 bases and the J segment 5 bases; nucleotides outside the gene matches: 7. The CDR3 length is 14 residues. The CDR3: CASSPAGQGYGYTF. In DNA form, the CDR3 reads TGTGCCAGCAGCCCGGCCGGACAGGGATATGGCTACACCTTC.

This clone has more than one count but fewer than ten. V usage is TRBV6-6 and J usage is TRBJ1-2; 11 nucleotides line up with TRBD1. Germline CDR1 MNHNY, CDR2 SVGAGI (reference sequence). V gave up 5 bases and J gave up 4 bases; unmatched junction bases: 3. The CDR3 loop spans 14 amino acids. CDR3 loop: CASSDGTGGYGYTF. CDR3 nucleotides: TGTGCCAGCAGTGACGGGACAGGGGGCTATGGCTACACCTTC.

DNA for the CDR3: TGTGCCAGCAGCTTGGAGTCTTCTGGACAGGGCACCTCACCCCTCCACTTT. Translating gives CASSLESSGQGTSPLHF. V and J are TRBV5-6 and TRBJ1-6; 8 bases agree with TRBD1. Germline-derived CDR1 and CDR2 are SGHDT and YYEEEE. J was trimmed by 10 bases and V by 0 bases; bases with no gene match: 12. The CDR3 has 17 residues.

The chain is built from TRBV6-5 and TRBJ1-1, with 7 bases that match TRBD1. CDR3 size: 14 residues. Losses at the gene ends were 5 bases for V and 5 bases for J; bases not matched to a gene: 8. The V gene's germline CDR1 is MNHEY and CDR2 SVGAGI. CDR3 sequence reads: CASSERQGVTEAFF. The DNA of the CDR3 is TGTGCCAGCAGTGAAAGGCAGGGGGTTACTGAAGCTTTCTTT.

The gene calls are TRBV9 and TRBJ2-3, with D maybe TRBD1 (7 bases). CDR1 SGDLS and CDR2 YYNGEE come from the germline V gene. This CDR3 has 17 residues. V dropped 0 bases and J dropped 2 bases, with 16 bases sitting between them. The CDR3 nucleotides read TGTGCCAGCAGCGTAGCGGCAGGGGGGCGCCACACAGATACGCAGTATTTT. Its translation is CASSVAAGGRHTDTQYF.

The chain uses TRBV9 and TRBJ2-7; D is perhaps TRBD1 (6 bases). The CDR3 has 14 amino acids. Germline CDR1 reads SGDLS; CDR2 reads YYNGEE. Trimming removed 3 bases from V and 0 bases from J, with 10 bases in between. The CDR3 spells CASSATGNSYEQYF. DNA for the CDR3: TGTGCCAGCAGCGCTACAGGGAACTCCTACGAGCAGTACTTC.

The V gene is TRBV27, the J gene TRBJ2-7; D not certain. CDR3 length: 13 residues. V was trimmed by 3 bases and J by 0 bases, leaving 6 bases between them. Germline V gene data show CDR1 as MNHEY and CDR2 as SMNVEV (reference sequence). CDR3 amino acids: CASSLLSSYEQYF. The DNA for the CDR3 is TGTGCCAGCAGTTTGCTCAGCTCCTACGAGCAGTACTTC.

The rearrangement uses TRBV6-6 and TRBJ1-2, with 9 positions matching TRBD1. The V and J ends lost 6 bases and 4 bases, in that order; junction bases with no gene match: 12. The CDR3 extends over 16 amino acids. CDR1 and CDR2 from the germline V gene are MNHNY and SVGAGI (reference sequence). The CDR3 loop is CASRSGEGQGGYGYTF. CDR3 sequence (DNA): TGTGCCAGCAGGTCCGGTGAGGGACAGGGAGGCTATGGCTACACCTTC.

The V call is TRBV7-3, the J call TRBJ1-2; TRBD1 is a possible D gene (5 bases). Between the trimmed V and J ends, which lost 0 bases and 8 bases, there was a span of 16 bases. The V gene's germline CDR1 is SGHTA and CDR2 FQGTGA. The CDR3 has 15 amino acids. In DNA, the CDR3 is TGTGCCAGCAGCTTAACGGGGGGTTCCCTTGTCGGCTACACCTTC. This translates into CASSLTGGSLVGYTF.